This entry features one T cell receptor beta chain sequence. The clone's antigen remains unknown. No much larger clonotype is one base removed from it; base qualities were not supplied. This entry comes from a study of patients and donors after allogeneic stem cell transplantation (dated by TCRdb to the early 2020s). The library was built by means of RT-PCR. Sequencing used a NextSeq 550. In TCRdb, the public reads were trimmed at Q25 with fastp and aligned with MiXCR, with productive beta chains retained. CDR3 protein sequences are deduplicated, and each keeps its most common genes and DNA. The sample records more than 850,000 distinct CDR3 sequences, 18% of which are singletons. The ten largest make up about 6% of the sample. This sequence originates from a human donor who was either an allogeneic HSCT recipient or a stem cell or donor lymphocyte infusion donor (not recorded which). It is not recorded whose cells these are; they may come from a transplant donor. Material: blood, either unsorted or a sorted T cell fraction (not recorded which).

This receptor has the CDR3 CASSVASRSSGNTIYF. Here is the DNA: TGTGCCAGCAGCGTAGCGAGTCGTTCCTCCGGAAACACCATATATTTT. Rearrangement joined TRBV9 to TRBJ1-3, with no confidently assigned D gene. The germline V gene supplies CDR1 SGDLS and CDR2 YYNGEE. At the junction V is shortened by 0 bases and J by 4 bases, with 14 bases in between. There are 16 amino acids in the CDR3, from cysteine to phenylalanine inclusive. Left in the record is the CDR3 DNA by itself, 48 bases read in frame from the first base. With all but the CDR3 taken from the reference TRBV9 and TRBJ1-3 genes, the full variable domain is: DSGVTQTPKHLITATGQRVTLRCSPRSGDLSVYWYQQSLDQGLQFLIQYYNGEERAKGNILERFSAQQFPDLHSELNLSSLELGDSALYFCASSVASRSSGNTIYFGEGSWLTVV.